A selection of T cell receptor beta chains follows, all from one sample in a study of beta chain features in type 1 diabetes. The repertoire was sequenced with immunoSEQ multiplex PCR; TCRdb's copy has only in-frame clones and lacks some. The sample consists of fewer than 650,000 clones, about 16% of them appearing once. The sample taken for sequencing was naive CD4+ T cells from blood. These receptors all come from a man aged 18 to 30 in good health. Both conserved end residues are part of each CDR3. Each record gives: V gene, D gene, J gene, clone size, CDR3 DNA, CDR3 protein. D genes are given only for firm matches. Clone size is given for some rows only: seen once, a few or many times, or a class if the clone is expanded.

v_gene: TRBV6-6; d_gene: .; j_gene: TRBJ2-3; abundance: few; CDR3nt: TGTGCCAGCAGTTTTCTTCCCCCCTCGGCCTATTTT; CDR3aa: CASSFLPPSAYF
v_gene: TRBV5-1; d_gene: .; j_gene: TRBJ2-1; abundance: few; CDR3nt: TGCGCCAGCAGCGCAGGGGGAGGGTCCTACAATGAGCAGTTCTTC; CDR3aa: CASSAGGGSYNEQFF
v_gene: TRBV5-1; d_gene: .; j_gene: TRBJ1-1; abundance: few; CDR3nt: TGCGCCAGCAGCTTCCCGGAGGGGAGGAAGGGGAACACTGAAGCTTTCTTT; CDR3aa: CASSFPEGRKGNTEAFF
v_gene: TRBV6-5; d_gene: .; j_gene: TRBJ2-7; abundance: .; CDR3nt: TGTGCCAGCAGTACTCAGGGGGGGACCTACGAGCAGTACTTC; CDR3aa: CASSTQGGTYEQYF
v_gene: TRBV5-1; d_gene: .; j_gene: TRBJ1-5; abundance: few; CDR3nt: TGCGCCAGCAGCTCGGACACTAATCAGCCCCAGCATTTT; CDR3aa: CASSSDTNQPQHF
v_gene: TRBV27; d_gene: TRBD2; j_gene: TRBJ2-3; abundance: .; CDR3nt: TGTGCCAGCAGTCCCAGGGAGCGGGGGAGCACAGATACGCAGTATTTT; CDR3aa: CASSPRERGSTDTQYF
v_gene: TRBV11-2; d_gene: .; j_gene: TRBJ2-7; abundance: .; CDR3nt: TGTGCCAGCAGCTTGGGTGGGAGCTCCTACGAGCAGTACTTC; CDR3aa: CASSLGGSSYEQYF
v_gene: TRBV30; d_gene: .; j_gene: TRBJ2-2; abundance: .; CDR3nt: TGTGCCTGGAAATCCGGGCAGAGCGGGGAGCTGTTTTTT; CDR3aa: CAWKSGQSGELFF
v_gene: TRBV11-2; d_gene: TRBD1; j_gene: TRBJ2-7; abundance: few; CDR3nt: TGTGCCAGCTGGAAGACAGGGGGCTCCTACGAGCAGTACTTC; CDR3aa: CASWKTGGSYEQYF
v_gene: TRBV9; d_gene: .; j_gene: TRBJ1-3; abundance: .; CDR3nt: TGTGCCAGCAGCGTAGGGGGAGTCACGGGAAACACCATATATTTT; CDR3aa: CASSVGGVTGNTIYF
v_gene: TRBV10-1; d_gene: TRBD1; j_gene: TRBJ2-7; abundance: few; CDR3nt: TGCGCCAGCGGGACAGGGAGCTCCTACGAGCAGTACTTC; CDR3aa: CASGTGSSYEQYF
v_gene: TRBV4-2; d_gene: .; j_gene: TRBJ1-2; abundance: .; CDR3nt: TGTGCCAGCAGCCCTCAGGGTCACTATGGCTACACCTTC; CDR3aa: CASSPQGHYGYTF
v_gene: TRBV15; d_gene: .; j_gene: TRBJ1-4; abundance: .; CDR3nt: TGTGCCACCAGCGAGCTGAACGGGATTCATGAAAAACTGTTTTTT; CDR3aa: CATSELNGIHEKLFF
v_gene: TRBV7-3; d_gene: .; j_gene: TRBJ1-1; abundance: few; CDR3nt: TGTGCCAGCAGCCCTGGGGGTAGCAGATGGAACACTGAAGCTTTCTTT; CDR3aa: CASSPGGSRWNTEAFF
v_gene: TRBV4-1; d_gene: .; j_gene: TRBJ2-7; abundance: .; CDR3nt: TGCGCCAGCAGACTAAGTCCCCTCTCTGACCACGAGCAGTACTTC; CDR3aa: CASRLSPLSDHEQYF
v_gene: TRBV7-6; d_gene: TRBD1; j_gene: TRBJ2-5; abundance: .; CDR3nt: TGTGCCAGCAGCTTAGAATCTTCAGGGGGAGAGACCCAGTACTTC; CDR3aa: CASSLESSGGETQYF
v_gene: TRBV15; d_gene: TRBD1; j_gene: TRBJ2-7; abundance: .; CDR3nt: TGTGCCACCAGCAGAGTGGGACAGGGACACGAGCAGTACTTC; CDR3aa: CATSRVGQGHEQYF
v_gene: TRBV30; d_gene: .; j_gene: TRBJ2-7; abundance: few; CDR3nt: TGTGCCTGGAGGAGGACTATATACGAGCAGTACTTC; CDR3aa: CAWRRTIYEQYF
v_gene: TRBV7-2; d_gene: TRBD1; j_gene: TRBJ2-2; abundance: few; CDR3nt: TGTGCCAGCAGCTTGGTGGGACAGGGGTCCACCGGGGAGCTGTTTTTT; CDR3aa: CASSLVGQGSTGELFF
v_gene: TRBV12-5; d_gene: TRBD2; j_gene: TRBJ2-1; abundance: few; CDR3nt: TGTGCTAGTGGTTTGGTACTGGGAGGCGGGAGGGACAATGAGCAGTTCTTC; CDR3aa: CASGLVLGGGRDNEQFF
v_gene: TRBV5-6; d_gene: .; j_gene: TRBJ1-5; abundance: once; CDR3nt: TGTGCCAGCAGCTTAGGTCAGGTCAATCAGCCCCAGCATTTT; CDR3aa: CASSLGQVNQPQHF
v_gene: TRBV7-2; d_gene: .; j_gene: TRBJ1-1; abundance: .; CDR3nt: TGTGCCAGCAGCTTATCCGACAGATCTAGGGCTTTCTTT; CDR3aa: CASSLSDRSRAFF
v_gene: TRBV7-2; d_gene: TRBD1; j_gene: TRBJ1-5; abundance: .; CDR3nt: TGTGCCAGCACCCAAACAGGGGCTGGCAATCAGCCCCAGCATTTT; CDR3aa: CASTQTGAGNQPQHF
v_gene: TRBV6-1; d_gene: .; j_gene: TRBJ1-5; abundance: .; CDR3nt: TGTGCCAGCAGTGTATCAAATCAGCCCCAGCATTTT; CDR3aa: CASSVSNQPQHF
v_gene: TRBV5-1; d_gene: .; j_gene: TRBJ1-5; abundance: .; CDR3nt: TGCGCCAGCAGCTTTTCGGGACCCGAATCCGCCCAGCATTTT; CDR3aa: CASSFSGPESAQHF
v_gene: TRBV5-1; d_gene: .; j_gene: TRBJ2-1; abundance: few; CDR3nt: TGCGCCAGCAGCTTGGGAAGGAACAATGAGCAGTTCTTC; CDR3aa: CASSLGRNNEQFF
v_gene: TRBV29-1; d_gene: .; j_gene: TRBJ1-1; abundance: few; CDR3nt: TGCAGCGTTGCGGGACGCCTGAACACTGAAGCTTTCTTT; CDR3aa: CSVAGRLNTEAFF
v_gene: TRBV27; d_gene: TRBD1; j_gene: TRBJ2-3; abundance: .; CDR3nt: TGTGCCAGCAGTTTCTCTCCCCAAACAGGGGCAGATACGCAGTATTTT; CDR3aa: CASSFSPQTGADTQYF
v_gene: TRBV6-1; d_gene: .; j_gene: TRBJ1-2; abundance: .; CDR3nt: TGTGCCAGCAGTGAATGGGCGGGACCCAATGGCTACACCTTC; CDR3aa: CASSEWAGPNGYTF
v_gene: TRBV28; d_gene: .; j_gene: TRBJ2-1; abundance: many; CDR3nt: TGTGCCAGCATAAACAATGAGCAGTTCTTC; CDR3aa: CASINNEQFF
v_gene: TRBV29-1; d_gene: .; j_gene: TRBJ2-3; abundance: few; CDR3nt: TGCAGCGTGTCCAAACCGGGACACTCGAGGGGCACAGATACGCAGTATTTT; CDR3aa: CSVSKPGHSRGTDTQYF
v_gene: TRBV11-2; d_gene: .; j_gene: TRBJ2-5; abundance: once; CDR3nt: TGTGCCAGCAGCCTGGGACGGGCGGAAGAGACCCAGTACTTC; CDR3aa: CASSLGRAEETQYF
v_gene: TRBV25-1; d_gene: .; j_gene: TRBJ2-1; abundance: .; CDR3nt: TGTGCCAGCAGTCTGCTAAGAGGTAATGAGCAGTTCTTC; CDR3aa: CASSLLRGNEQFF
v_gene: TRBV4-3; d_gene: .; j_gene: TRBJ1-2; abundance: few; CDR3nt: TGCGCCAGCAGCCAAGAGCAGAGTGTCTATGGCTACACCTTC; CDR3aa: CASSQEQSVYGYTF
v_gene: TRBV5-4; d_gene: TRBD2; j_gene: TRBJ2-3; abundance: few; CDR3nt: TGTGCCAGCAGCTTGTTCGAGCGGGACACAGATACGCAGTATTTT; CDR3aa: CASSLFERDTDTQYF
v_gene: TRBV11-2; d_gene: .; j_gene: TRBJ2-1; abundance: few; CDR3nt: TGTGCCAGCAGCTTAGTTGTCTCGTCCTACAATGAGCAGTTCTTC; CDR3aa: CASSLVVSSYNEQFF